The 5 T cell receptor beta chains given below trace back to one sample, sequenced in a study of blood T cell repertoires in COVID-19. Profiling relied on immunoSEQ multiplex PCR, and the TCRdb table lists in-frame clones only, not all of them. The sample holds under 130,000 clones, 88% seen once. What was sequenced was peripheral blood. These receptors were collected from a human donor in a cohort sampled during active COVID-19.

The rearrangement links TRBV5-1 to TRBJ2-2; D gene ambiguous. CDR3 length: 16 amino acids. Germline CDR1 is SGHRS and CDR2 is YFSETQ. Trimming removed 0 bases from V and 5 bases from J, with 14 bases in between. This CDR3 reads CASSLVLGYGTGELFF. The CDR3 DNA sequence: TGCGCCAGCAGCTTGGTCTTGGGTTACGGGACCGGGGAGCTGTTTTTT.

This chain joins TRBV5-3 and TRBJ2-3; D may be TRBD2 (6 bases). TRBV5-3 is reported as an ORF; its role is uncertain. Trimming pared 1 base from V and 5 bases from J, leaving 11 bases between. The CDR3 consists of 14 residues. CDR3 sequence (DNA): TGTGCCAGAAGCTTGTGCGGGAAGTTAGATACGCAGTATTTT. Protein product: CARSLCGKLDTQYF.

This clone is a singleton in its sample. The V gene is TRBV14, the J gene TRBJ1-2; TRBD1 is a possible D gene (5 bases). The germline gives CDR1 SGHDN, CDR2 FVKESK. The CDR3 is 14 residues long. The ends were cut back, 1 base at V and 6 bases at J, with 12 bases in the middle. CDR3 DNA: TGTGCCAGCAGCCAAGGGTCAGGGTTCGATGGCTACACCTTC. It encodes CASSQGSGFDGYTF.

The chain uses TRBV7-9 and TRBJ1-1, with D uncertain. The ends were cut back, 1 base at V and 7 bases at J, with 10 bases in the middle. Germline lookup yields CDR1 SEHNR and CDR2 FQNEAQ (reference sequence). The CDR3 loop spans 13 amino acids. In DNA, the CDR3 is TGTGCCAGCAGCTTAGTAAAGAGCGGTGAAGCTTTCTTT. It codes for CASSLVKSGEAFF.

CDR3 amino acids: CASSPQGIRGTEAFF. In nucleotides, the CDR3 is TGTGCCAGCAGCCCGCAGGGGATACGCGGCACTGAAGCTTTCTTT. The rearrangement joins TRBV7-9 to TRBJ1-1; D is possibly TRBD1 (6 bases). The CDR3 runs 15 residues. V was shortened by 5 bases and J by 4 bases, with 17 bases between the two germline ends. Germline V gene data show CDR1 as SEHNR and CDR2 as FQNEAQ (reference sequence).